This T cell receptor (beta chain) was profiled in a study of cytomegalovirus exposure and HLA in healthy donors. Looking at the study overall: The platform used for the 120 or so validation repertoires matched that of the approximately 710 first-cohort repertoires, a later analysis reported.

This table comes from immunoSEQ multiplex PCR, and its TCRdb copy is limited to in-frame clones, with some not included. Of over 200,000 clones listed, 90% are singletons. Findings of the study overall: According to a later analysis, TCR clusters from the first cohort tended to co-occur in the roughly 110 validation repertoires.

The donors were in the approximately 120-subject validation cohort; that cohort was separate from the roughly 700-subject first cohort. For this clone: Its target is unknown.

The CDR3 covers 15 residues. V was shortened by 4 bases and J by 2 bases, with 15 bases between the two germline ends. From germline, CDR1 is SGDLS and CDR2 YYNGEE. Source material: PBMCs. The chain links TRBV9 to TRBJ1-1, with D possibly being TRBD1 (5 bases). The sequence was obtained from a woman aged 30 to 39 in good health and CMV-seronegative. The CDR3, as DNA: TGTGCCAGCAGCCAGTACGGGGGGGAAAACACTGAAGCTTTCTTT. Amino acid sequence: CASSQYGGENTEAFF.